The 28 T cell receptor beta chains below all came from one sample that was sequenced in a study of shared clonotypes between healthy human individuals. In the naive CD8 group, cells lacked CD45RO and were positively selected for CCR7, so terminally differentiated effector memory CD45RA+ cells were left out. Assay used: immunoSEQ multiplex PCR; TCRdb lists only in-frame clones, some missing. This sample has 2 million to 2.5 million clones, with roughly 94% found just once. Sequencing was done on a sample of naive CD8+ T cells sorted from blood. These TCRs come from a man aged 18 to 29 in good health.

V usage is TRBV29-1 and J usage is TRBJ2-3, with 9 nucleotides matching TRBD1. In germline, CDR1 is SQVTM, CDR2 ANQGSEA. The CDR3 loop spans 16 amino acids. The V and J ends lost 3 bases and 4 bases, in that order; junction bases with no gene match: 11. CDR3 DNA: TGCAGCGTTGAGGACAGGGGTACCACCACGGCAGATACGCAGTATTTT. Its protein is CSVEDRGTTTADTQYF.

This chain links TRBV18 with TRBJ2-7, with D maybe TRBD1 (6 bases). Germline V gene data show CDR1 as KGHSH and CDR2 as LQKENI. The CDR3 is made up of 14 amino acids. The ends were cut back, 2 bases at V and 0 bases at J, with 8 bases in the middle. Here the CDR3 reads CASSPVGGSYEQYF. The CDR3 DNA is TGTGCCAGCTCACCAGTAGGGGGCTCCTACGAGCAGTACTTC.

The J gene is TRBJ2-4, the V gene TRBV6-5, with a tentative D call TRBD1 (6 bases). The V end lost 2 bases, the J end lost 8 bases, and 13 bases lay between the germline ends. The CDR3 extends over 14 amino acids. Germline CDR1 and CDR2: MNHEY and SVGAGI. The CDR3 loop reads CASSYGGLEDIQYF. Here the CDR3 DNA reads TGTGCCAGCAGTTACGGGGGCCTTGAGGACATTCAGTACTTC.

The CDR3 coding sequence is TGTGCCAGCAGTTACTCGATCTGGGGTTCTAATGAAAAACTGTTTTTT. As protein: CASSYSIWGSNEKLFF. The chain is built from TRBV6-5 and TRBJ1-4, with unresolved D. Deletions cut 0 bases from V and 3 bases from J, with 11 bases between. Germline loops: CDR1 MNHEY, CDR2 SVGAGI. The CDR3 has 16 residues.

This clone came up once. The sample carries other DNA sequences with the same CDR3. The CDR3 loop reads CASSLSVSYEQYF. Written as DNA, the CDR3 is TGTGCCAGCAGCTTATCAGTTTCCTACGAGCAGTACTTC. V and J are TRBV11-2 and TRBJ2-7; D is unclear. Germline V lookup: CDR1 SGHAT, CDR2 FQNNGV. The V end lost 2 bases, the J end lost 1 base, and 6 bases lay between the germline ends. The CDR3 runs 13 residues.

The chain employs TRBV7-9 and TRBJ2-7; D perhaps matches TRBD1 (6 bases). The germline CDR1 and CDR2 sequences are SEHNR and FQNEAQ (reference sequence). The CDR3 has 15 residues. V gave up 0 bases and J gave up 3 bases, with 12 bases separating them. CDR3 nucleotides: TGTGCCAGCAGCTTAGCCGCAGGGGTGGACTACGAGCAGTACTTC. Translated, it gives CASSLAAGVDYEQYF. The full variable domain, its missing parts supplied by reference TRBV7-9 and TRBJ2-7, is DTGVSQNPRHKITKRGQNVTFRCDPISEHNRLYWYRQTLGQGPEFLTYFQNEAQLEKSRLLSDRFSAERPKGSFSTLEIQRTEQGDSAMYLCASSLAAGVDYEQYFGPGTRLTVT.

This chain links TRBV28 with TRBJ2-7; D gene ambiguous. The CDR3 runs to 14 residues. The V end was cut by 2 bases, the J end by 2 bases, with 10 bases between. The germline V gene has CDR1 MDHEN and CDR2 SYDVKM. As DNA, the CDR3 is TGTGCCAGCAGTTTAAGTGGGCTCCCCTACGAGCAGTACTTC. Translated, it gives CASSLSGLPYEQYF.

This sequence joins TRBV4-1 and TRBJ1-1; D may be TRBD1 (6 bases). Trimming removed 1 base at V and 5 bases at J, with 11 bases between. Germline-derived CDR1 and CDR2 are MGHRA and YSYEKL. This CDR3 contains 14 residues. This CDR3 is CASSQVRTGTEAFF. The CDR3 DNA follows: TGCGCCAGCAGCCAAGTCCGAACAGGGACTGAAGCTTTCTTT.

The CDR3: CASSDRDRVDTQYF. CDR3 coding DNA: TGCGCCAGCAGTGATCGGGACAGGGTAGATACGCAGTATTTT. V and J are TRBV10-1 and TRBJ2-3, with 9 bases that match TRBD1. The V segment lost 3 bases and the J segment 5 bases; nucleotides outside the gene matches: 3. The length of the CDR3 is 14 residues. In germline, CDR1 is WNHNN, CDR2 SYGVQD (reference sequence).

The chain uses TRBV18 and TRBJ1-1; D might be TRBD1 (5 bases). V was clipped by 4 bases and J by 1 base, with 13 bases between them. The CDR3 has 15 amino acids. CDR1 is KGHSH and CDR2 is LQKENI in the germline V gene. CDR3 sequence reads: CASSLGDPTNTEAFF. In DNA form, the CDR3 reads TGTGCCAGCTCACTGGGGGACCCAACGAACACTGAAGCTTTCTTT.

The rearrangement links TRBV27 to TRBJ2-3; D gene unclear. This CDR3 contains 15 residues. From germline, CDR1 is MNHEY and CDR2 SMNVEV (reference sequence). The V end lost 7 bases, the J end lost 3 bases, and 17 bases lay between the germline ends. This chain's CDR3 is CASMSRAPVTDTQYF. The DNA of the CDR3 is TGTGCCAGCATGAGTAGGGCCCCGGTGACAGATACGCAGTATTTT.

This chain links TRBV6-1 with TRBJ2-7; the D call may be TRBD1 or TRBD2 (6 bases each). V gave up 8 bases and J gave up 2 bases, with 19 bases separating them. CDR1 is MNHNS, CDR2 SASEGT, per germline. The CDR3 spans 15 residues. CDR3 in DNA: TGTGCCAGCTCCGGGGGCCCCACCTTACCCTACGAGCAGTACTTC. Translation: CASSGGPTLPYEQYF.

V usage is TRBV14 and J usage is TRBJ2-7; possibly TRBD1 or TRBD2 for D (5 bases each). Trimming left V 4 bases short and J 4 bases short, with 14 bases between. There are 14 residues in the CDR3. In germline, CDR1 is SGHDN, CDR2 FVKESK. CDR3 sequence (DNA): TGTGCCAGCAGCCCGGGGCCAGCGACGTACGAGCAGTACTTC. It translates to CASSPGPATYEQYF.

This rearrangement joins TRBV4-1 to TRBJ2-7; TRBD2 matches 8 bases. Germline V CDR1 and CDR2: MGHRA, YSYEKL. The CDR3 loop spans 16 amino acids. V lost 3 bases, J lost 2 bases, and 9 bases stayed unmatched. CDR3 in amino acids: CASSHKEDGGAYEQYF. In DNA, the CDR3 is TGCGCCAGCAGCCACAAAGAAGACGGGGGGGCCTACGAGCAGTACTTC.

The chain links TRBV30 to TRBJ2-7; no firm D call. Matching the DNA end better, TRBJ2-1 makes the J call doubtful. CDR3 length equals 15 residues. CDR1 GTSNPN and CDR2 SVGIG come from the germline V gene (reference sequence). CDR3 sequence (DNA): TGTGCCTGGAGTGTACCCCAGAGCTCCTACAATGAGCAGTTCTTC. Protein: CAWSVPQSSYNEQFF.

As regards this clone: Additional DNA sequences in this sample encode the identical CDR3. The genes are TRBV9 and TRBJ2-7, with D hard to call. Germline assignment: CDR1 SGDLS and CDR2 YYNGEE. Trimming took off 0 bases at V and 0 bases at J, with 7 bases between the two ends. This CDR3 has 14 amino acids. The CDR3 reads CASSVGSASYEQYF. CDR3 in DNA: TGTGCCAGCAGCGTAGGGTCTGCCTCCTACGAGCAGTACTTC.

The V and J genes are TRBV4-2 and TRBJ2-2, with 10 bases identical to TRBD1. The CDR3 consists of 17 residues. Looked up from germline, CDR1 is LGHNA and CDR2 is YNFKEQ. The trim removed 2 bases at V and 3 bases at J, leaving 6 bases unmatched. The CDR3 spells CASSQQDRGPHTGELFF. For the CDR3, the DNA is TGTGCCAGCAGCCAACAAGACAGGGGGCCTCACACCGGGGAGCTGTTTTTT.

V is TRBV6-5 and J is TRBJ2-7; D might be TRBD1 (5 bases). The CDR3 runs to 14 residues. CDR1 is MNHEY, CDR2 SVGAGI, per germline. V was pared by 0 bases and J by 3 bases, with 9 bases between. The CDR3 sequence: CASSYSGALYEQYF. The DNA of the CDR3 is TGTGCCAGCAGTTACTCAGGGGCGCTCTACGAGCAGTACTTC.

This clone was recorded only once. The chain recombines TRBV10-2 with TRBJ2-6; 11 bases map to TRBD1. This CDR3 comprises 17 residues. Unmatched junction bases numbered 9, after V lost 10 bases and J lost 1 base. Germline CDR1 is WSHSY and CDR2 is SAAADI. In nucleotides, the CDR3 is TGCGCCACCCTAGGGGGACAGGGGGTTTCTGGGGCCAACGTCCTGACTTTC. Translating gives CATLGGQGVSGANVLTF.

Only a few counts were recorded for this clone. The rearrangement uses TRBV4-1 and TRBJ2-7, with a tentative D call TRBD1 (6 bases). V lost 0 bases and J 0 bases, leaving 9 bases between the germline ends. The CDR3 is made up of 15 amino acids. CDR1 MGHRA and CDR2 YSYEKL come from the germline V gene. CDR3 DNA: TGCGCCAGCAGCCAAGAAACAGGGATCTCCTACGAGCAGTACTTC. Amino acid sequence: CASSQETGISYEQYF.

This clone occurred once. This chain joins TRBV27 and TRBJ2-7; D ambiguous. In germline, CDR1 is MNHEY, CDR2 SMNVEV (reference sequence). The CDR3 length is 14 residues. Trimming took off 6 bases at V and 8 bases at J, with 20 bases between the two ends. The CDR3 region is CASRHGPGGVQQYF. The CDR3 DNA is TGTGCCAGCAGGCACGGTCCAGGCGGAGTCCAGCAGTACTTC.

Notes on this clone: In the same sample, other DNA sequences code for this CDR3. The genes are TRBV29-1 and TRBJ2-7; D is undetermined. CDR3 length equals 12 residues. The germline CDR1 and CDR2 sequences are SQVTM and ANQGSEA. The V end was cut by 0 bases, the J end by 4 bases, with 7 bases between. CDR3 sequence reads: CSVEDLGYEQYF. CDR3 coding DNA: TGCAGCGTTGAAGATCTGGGTTACGAGCAGTACTTC.

The rearrangement uses TRBV13 and TRBJ2-1, with 8 bases that match TRBD2. The CDR3 totals 12 residues. The germline CDR1 and CDR2 sequences are PRHDT and FYEKMQ (reference sequence). Trimming cost V 4 bases and J 8 bases; bases outside gene matches: 1. The DNA of the CDR3 is TGTGCCAGCAGCTCAGCGGGGGATGAGCAGTTCTTC. This gives the protein CASSSAGDEQFF.

This chain links TRBV15 with TRBJ2-1, with 9 bases lining up with TRBD1. The germline CDR1 and CDR2 sequences are LNHNV and YYDKDF (reference sequence). V lost 4 bases to trimming and J lost 1 base; unmatched junction nucleotides: 8. The length of the CDR3 is 17 residues. In nucleotides, the CDR3 is TGTGCCACCAGCAACCCCCCGGGACAGGGTTCCTACAATGAGCAGTTCTTC. Translation: CATSNPPGQGSYNEQFF.

V is TRBV9 and J is TRBJ2-3; possibly TRBD1 for D (5 bases). The CDR3 is 16 amino acids. V was clipped by 7 bases and J by 5 bases, with 23 bases between them. Germline-derived CDR1 and CDR2 are SGDLS and YYNGEE. The CDR3: CASLIHMGRVKDTQYF. As DNA, the CDR3 is TGTGCCAGCTTAATTCATATGGGCAGGGTCAAAGATACGCAGTATTTT.

The chain recombines TRBV7-6 with TRBJ2-7; 7 nucleotides agree with TRBD1. Germline V gene data show CDR1 as SGHVS and CDR2 as FNYEAQ. CDR3 length: 15 residues. V lost 5 bases, J lost 3 bases, and 10 bases stayed unmatched. CDR3 protein: CASSPRDSIFYEQYF. The CDR3 bases are TGTGCCAGCAGCCCCAGGGACAGTATTTTCTACGAGCAGTACTTC.

CDR3 residues: CASSFGQGLTSGSYEQYF. In DNA, the CDR3 is TGTGCCAGCAGTTTTGGGCAGGGGTTAACTAGCGGGAGTTACGAGCAGTACTTC. The V and J genes are TRBV28 and TRBJ2-7; 11 bases agree with TRBD2. V shed 3 bases, J shed 4 bases, and the junction held 14 bases outside the gene matches. This CDR3 has 18 amino acids. Germline V gives CDR1 MDHEN, CDR2 SYDVKM.

V and J are TRBV6-5 and TRBJ1-3; D gene uncertain. CDR3 length: 14 amino acids. The V gene lost 6 bases and the J gene lost 2 bases, with 11 bases spanning the gap. CDR1 MNHEY and CDR2 SVGAGI come from the germline V gene. CDR3 region: CASREGNPGNTIYF. Written as DNA, the CDR3 is TGTGCCAGCAGGGAGGGCAATCCTGGAAACACCATATATTTT.